Listed here is a single TCR beta chain. Its antigen is still unknown. The data were taken from a study of spatial heterogeneity in lung cancer. Points from the study as a whole: Blood carried ubiquitous expanded tumor TCRs more at resection than follow-up.

Looked up from germline, CDR1 is SGHTA and CDR2 is FQGNSA. The CDR3 length is 12 residues. V gave up 5 bases and J gave up 3 bases, with 7 bases separating them. Stated time point: sample taken at primary tumor resection. Tumor, nontumor lung or frozen PBMC supplied whole RNA that was sequenced unsorted. Unique molecular identifiers, one per molecule, were present on every TCR cDNA molecule. TCRdb passed the 5' RACE reads through MiXCR, listing each CDR3 protein once. The sample lists just under 95,000 distinct CDR3 sequences; approximately 12% were seen once. The source is a male donor with early-stage non-small cell lung cancer. This sequence joins TRBV7-2 and TRBJ1-1, with TRBD1 as a possible D gene (5 bases). The sample was PBMCs, taken at surgery. The CDR3 loop reads CASSAGYTEAFF. CDR3 DNA sequence: TGTGCCAGCAGCGCAGGGTACACTGAAGCTTTCTTT.